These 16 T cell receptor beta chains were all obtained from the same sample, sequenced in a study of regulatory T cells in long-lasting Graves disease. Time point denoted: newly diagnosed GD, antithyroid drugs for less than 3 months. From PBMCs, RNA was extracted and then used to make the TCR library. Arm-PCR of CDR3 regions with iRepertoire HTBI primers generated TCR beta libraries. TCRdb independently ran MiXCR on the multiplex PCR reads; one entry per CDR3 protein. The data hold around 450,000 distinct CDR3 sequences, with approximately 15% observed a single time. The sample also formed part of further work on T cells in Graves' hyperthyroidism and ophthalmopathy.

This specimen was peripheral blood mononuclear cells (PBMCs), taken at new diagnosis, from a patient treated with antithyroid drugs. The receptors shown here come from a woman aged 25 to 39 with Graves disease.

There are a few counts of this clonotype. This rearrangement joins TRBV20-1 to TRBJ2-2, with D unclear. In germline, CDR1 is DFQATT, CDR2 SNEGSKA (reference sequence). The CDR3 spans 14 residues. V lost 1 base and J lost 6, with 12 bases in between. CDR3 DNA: TGCAGTGCTAGAGTTGTCAGCTATGCCGGGGAGCTGTTTTTT. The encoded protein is CSARVVSYAGELFF.

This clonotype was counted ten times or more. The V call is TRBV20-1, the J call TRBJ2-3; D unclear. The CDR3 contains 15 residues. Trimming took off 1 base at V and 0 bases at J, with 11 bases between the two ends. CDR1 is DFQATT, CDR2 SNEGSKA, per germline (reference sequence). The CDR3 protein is CSARGPGVSTDTQYF. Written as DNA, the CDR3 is TGCAGTGCTAGAGGCCCGGGTGTAAGCACAGATACGCAGTATTTT.

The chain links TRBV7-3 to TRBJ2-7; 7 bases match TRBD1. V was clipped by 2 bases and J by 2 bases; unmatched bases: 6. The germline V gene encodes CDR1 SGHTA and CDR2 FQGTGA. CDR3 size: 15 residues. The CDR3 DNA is TGTGCCAGCAGCTTACCGGACAGGCCAACCTACGAGCAGTACTTC. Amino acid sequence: CASSLPDRPTYEQYF.

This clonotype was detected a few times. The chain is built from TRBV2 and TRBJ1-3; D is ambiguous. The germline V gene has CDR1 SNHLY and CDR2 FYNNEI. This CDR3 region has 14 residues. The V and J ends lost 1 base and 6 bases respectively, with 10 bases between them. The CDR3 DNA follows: TGTGCCAGCAGTGAAGTACAGACAAAAAACACCATATATTTT. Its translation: CASSEVQTKNTIYF.

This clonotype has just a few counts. The CDR3: CSARLAGGPGEQFF. CDR3 nucleotide sequence: TGCAGTGCTAGACTAGCGGGAGGGCCCGGTGAGCAGTTCTTC. V gene TRBV20-1 combines with J gene TRBJ2-5; 12 bases are shared with TRBD2. The J call may not be correct, given that the DNA end is closer to TRBJ2-1. Germline loops: CDR1 DFQATT, CDR2 SNEGSKA (reference sequence). The CDR3 loop spans 14 amino acids.

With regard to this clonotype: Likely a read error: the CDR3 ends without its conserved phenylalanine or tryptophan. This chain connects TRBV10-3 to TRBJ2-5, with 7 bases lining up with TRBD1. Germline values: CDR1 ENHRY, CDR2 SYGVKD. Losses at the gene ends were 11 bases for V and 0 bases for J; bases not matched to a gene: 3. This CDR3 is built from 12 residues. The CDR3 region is CASGQNQETQYL. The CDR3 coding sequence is TGTGCCTCGGGACAGAACCAAGAGACCCAGTACCTC.

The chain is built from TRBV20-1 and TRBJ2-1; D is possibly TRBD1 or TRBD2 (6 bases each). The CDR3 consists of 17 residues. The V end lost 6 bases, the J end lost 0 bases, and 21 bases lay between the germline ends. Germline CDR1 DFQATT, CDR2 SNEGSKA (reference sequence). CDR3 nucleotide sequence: TGCAGTGCGCGGATCCCTGGGGGGCGGAGCTCCTACAATGAGCAGTTCTTC. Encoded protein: CSARIPGGRSSYNEQFF.

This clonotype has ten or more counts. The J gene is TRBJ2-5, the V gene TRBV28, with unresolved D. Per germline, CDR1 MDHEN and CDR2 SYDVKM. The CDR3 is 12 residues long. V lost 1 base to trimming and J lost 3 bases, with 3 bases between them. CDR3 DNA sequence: TGTGCCAGCAGTTTATTCAAAGAGACCCAGTACTTC. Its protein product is CASSLFKETQYF.

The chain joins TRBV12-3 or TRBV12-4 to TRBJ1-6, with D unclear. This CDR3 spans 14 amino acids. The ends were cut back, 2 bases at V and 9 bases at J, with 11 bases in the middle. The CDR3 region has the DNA TGTGCCAGCAGTTTAACCTCAGGAAGTTCACCCCTCCACTTT. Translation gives CASSLTSGSSPLHF.

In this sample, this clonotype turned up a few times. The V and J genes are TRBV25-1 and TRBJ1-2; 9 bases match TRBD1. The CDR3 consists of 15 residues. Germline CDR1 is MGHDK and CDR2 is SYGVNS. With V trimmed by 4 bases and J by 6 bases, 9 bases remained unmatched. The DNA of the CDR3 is TGTGCCAGCAGTGCAGGACAGGGGCCATATAATGGCTACACCTTC. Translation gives CASSAGQGPYNGYTF.

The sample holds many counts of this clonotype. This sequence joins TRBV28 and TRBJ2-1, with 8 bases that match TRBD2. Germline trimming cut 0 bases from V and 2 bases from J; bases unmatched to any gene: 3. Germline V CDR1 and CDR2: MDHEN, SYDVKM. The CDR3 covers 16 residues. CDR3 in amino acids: CASSLWFSGTYNEQFF. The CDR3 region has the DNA TGTGCCAGCAGTTTATGGTTTAGCGGGACCTACAATGAGCAGTTCTTC. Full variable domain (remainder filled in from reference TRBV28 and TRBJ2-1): DVKVTQSSRYLVKRTGEKVFLECVQDMDHENMFWYRQDPGLGLRLIYFSYDVKMKEKGDIPEGYSVSREKKERFSLILESASTNQTSMYLCASSLWFSGTYNEQFFGPGTRLTVL.

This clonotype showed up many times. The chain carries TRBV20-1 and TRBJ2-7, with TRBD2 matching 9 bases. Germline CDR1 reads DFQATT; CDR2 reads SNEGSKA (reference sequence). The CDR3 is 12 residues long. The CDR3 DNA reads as TGCAGGCCTAGCGGGATTTCCTACGAGCAGTACTTC. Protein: CRPSGISYEQYF.

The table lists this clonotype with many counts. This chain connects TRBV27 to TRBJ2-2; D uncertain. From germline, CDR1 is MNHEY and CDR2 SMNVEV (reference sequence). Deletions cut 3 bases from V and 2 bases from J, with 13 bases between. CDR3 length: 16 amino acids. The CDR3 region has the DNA TGTGCCAGCAGTTTGAACCTACAACCTAACACCGGGGAGCTGTTTTTT. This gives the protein CASSLNLQPNTGELFF.

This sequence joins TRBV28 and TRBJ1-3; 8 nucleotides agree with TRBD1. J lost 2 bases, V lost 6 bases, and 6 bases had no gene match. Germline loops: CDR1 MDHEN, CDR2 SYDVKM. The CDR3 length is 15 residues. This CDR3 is CASRSGQGPGNTIYF. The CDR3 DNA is TGTGCCAGCAGATCAGGACAGGGCCCTGGAAACACCATATATTTT.

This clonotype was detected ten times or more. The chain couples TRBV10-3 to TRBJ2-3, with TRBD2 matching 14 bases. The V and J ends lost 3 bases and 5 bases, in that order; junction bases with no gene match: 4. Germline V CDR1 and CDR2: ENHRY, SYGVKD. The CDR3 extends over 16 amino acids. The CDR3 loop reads CAISEQGLAGGDTQYF. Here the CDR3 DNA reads TGTGCCATCAGTGAACAAGGACTAGCGGGAGGAGATACGCAGTATTTT.

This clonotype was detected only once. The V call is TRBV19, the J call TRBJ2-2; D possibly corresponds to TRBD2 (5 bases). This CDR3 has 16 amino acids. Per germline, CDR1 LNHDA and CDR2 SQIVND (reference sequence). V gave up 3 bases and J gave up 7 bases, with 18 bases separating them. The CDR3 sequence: CASSIQRTRKGGELFF. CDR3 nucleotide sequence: TGTGCCAGTAGTATTCAGCGGACCCGAAAGGGCGGGGAGCTGTTTTTT.